This TCR beta chain emerged from a study of CD8+ T cells in alopecia areata. Study results and limitations: Lesional scalp displayed greater clonality than normal scalp, most notably in alopecia totalis/universalis.

This clone was counted a single time. Antigen: not known. Extraction and reverse transcription of RNA yielded cDNA as the sequencing template. Measured with immunoSEQ multiplex PCR; TCRdb has only the in-frame clones, and not every one. Here the sample spans 190,000 or so clones, around 50% being singletons. The germline gives CDR1 LGHNT, CDR2 FRNRAP. The J segment lost 7 bases and the V segment lost 7 bases, leaving 13 bases of the junction unmatched. The CDR3 contains 15 residues. Treatment indicated: oral pan-JAK inhibitor, 5-10 mg twice daily. PBMCs, the starting material, were the source of sorted CD4+ and CD8+ T cells.

Source: CD8+ T cells sorted from blood, taken at week 24, from a patient treated with tofacitinib. The receptor's source is a human donor with alopecia areata. The chain carries TRBV12-5 and TRBJ1-2, with 9 bases identical to TRBD1. CDR3 coding DNA: TGTGCTAGTGACGCACCGGGACAGGGATTCGGTGGCTACACCTTC. It yields the protein CASDAPGQGFGGYTF.